Each of the 4 T cell receptor beta chains below was sequenced from the same sample in a study of cytomegalovirus exposure and HLA in healthy donors (dated by TCRdb to the late 2010s). Library generation was performed with the immunoSEQ multiplex PCR assay. A mixture of 60 forward primers for TCR Vbeta segments and 13 reverse primers for TCR Jbeta segments was used in the multiplex PCR. In TCRdb, the immuneACCESS table is reduced to in-frame sequences with V and J assigned. These tables do not hold every clone; where another copy was compared, an unresolved V gene accounts for under half, and the others remain unexplained. The sample table holds roughly 200,000 clones, of which around 78% were seen once. Approximately 2.1% of the sample is taken by the ten largest. Sequenced sample: PBMCs. All receptors derive from a man younger than 45 in good health and CMV-seronegative.

This clone turned up a few times. The V and J genes are TRBV28 and TRBJ2-7; 8 positions agree with TRBD2. Germline CDR1 MDHEN, CDR2 SYDVKM. Germline trimming cut 6 bases from V and 2 bases from J; bases unmatched to any gene: 9. This CDR3 is built from 15 residues. CDR3 nucleotide sequence: TGTGCCAGCAGGGGGGACGGGACTAGTCCCTACGAGCAGTACTTC. Its protein product is CASRGDGTSPYEQYF.

This chain joins TRBV14 and TRBJ1-2; TRBD1 might be the D (5 bases). The germline V gene encodes CDR1 SGHDN and CDR2 FVKESK. V gave up 0 bases and J gave up 5 bases, with 19 bases separating them. The CDR3 runs 17 residues. In nucleotides, the CDR3 is TGTGCCAGCAGCCAAGATTTGGGCCCTACAGGTGTATATGGCTACACCTTC. Protein: CASSQDLGPTGVYGYTF. The whole variable domain, remainder taken from reference TRBV14 and TRBJ1-2, is EAGVTQFPSHSVIEKGQTVTLRCDPISGHDNLYWYRRVMGKEIKFLLHFVKESKQDESGMPNNRFLAERTGGTYSTLKVQPAELEDSGVYFCASSQDLGPTGVYGYTFGSGTRLTVV.

This chain connects TRBV6-1 to TRBJ2-1; 12 positions agree with TRBD2. Germline values: CDR1 MNHNS, CDR2 SASEGT. With 6 bases clipped from V and 3 bases from J, the junction kept 3 bases outside the gene matches. This CDR3 has 15 amino acids. The CDR3 protein is CASSPSGRGYNEQFF. The CDR3 bases are TGTGCCAGCAGCCCTAGCGGGAGGGGCTACAATGAGCAGTTCTTC.

The V and J genes are TRBV7-9 and TRBJ1-1, with TRBD1 matching over 9 bases. Germline V gene lookup returns CDR1 SEHNR and CDR2 FQNEAQ (reference sequence). The junction had 6 bases not matched to a gene; V was cut back by 6 bases and J by 7 bases. The CDR3 sequence is 13 residues long. CDR3 residues: CASRGTGWDEAFF. The CDR3 DNA reads as TGTGCCAGCAGAGGGACAGGGTGGGATGAAGCTTTCTTT.